This T cell receptor beta chain was sequenced during a study of beta chain features in type 1 diabetes. Study-level findings and limits: Shortening that was moderate but significant affected the TCRB CDR3s of Type 1 diabetes patients in all four CD4+ subsets.

As concerns this clone: Its cognate antigen is unknown.

The authors reverse transcribed all of the isolated RNA, so sequencing captured expressed TCRB transcripts. Sequencing was performed with immunoSEQ multiplex PCR; in TCRdb, only in-frame clones are kept and a portion is missing. This sample yields around 240,000 clones, of which approximately 16% are seen a single time; about 0.078% belongs to the top ten. The V gene lost 2 bases and the J gene lost 0 bases, with 7 bases spanning the gap. This CDR3 comprises 14 residues. Germline assignment: CDR1 SGHTA and CDR2 FQGTGA. This sequence originates from a man in his thirties or forties with type 1 diabetes. The sample comprised naive CD4+ T cells from blood. The rearrangement uses TRBV7-3 and TRBJ1-2; unclear D gene. CDR3 amino acids: CASSLLGTNYGYTF. The CDR3 region has the DNA TGTGCCAGCAGCTTACTCGGAACTAACTATGGCTACACCTTC.